This passage covers 28 T cell receptor beta chains from one sample sequenced in a study of T cell responses to AZD1222 COVID-19 vaccine (dated by TCRdb to the early 2020s). The label giving this sample's time point can be read as: baseline before first vaccination. The method behind the library was the immunoSEQ multiplex PCR assay. TCRdb re-hosts the immuneACCESS table, in-frame sequences only. Its copies lack some clones; in the studies checked, an unresolved V gene accounts for under half of them, and the cause for the rest is not known. This sample comprises fewer than 150,000 clones, approximately 88% of them detected only once. 4.5% to 5% of the sample comes from the top ten. The sample in question was peripheral blood, obtained on day 0 of AZD1222 vaccination. All receptors derive from an adult in good health.

This rearrangement joins TRBV28 to TRBJ1-1; D ambiguous. This CDR3 is 13 amino acids long. Germline V CDR1 and CDR2: MDHEN, SYDVKM. The V gene lost 4 bases and the J gene lost 1 base, with 7 bases spanning the gap. The CDR3 DNA is TGTGCCAGCAGTTCAGAACCGAACACTGAAGCTTTCTTT. It specifies CASSSEPNTEAFF.

This chain joins TRBV6-5 and TRBJ2-7; D unresolved. The CDR3 has 15 residues. Deletions cut 2 bases from V and 3 bases from J, with 14 bases between. Germline V gene sequence: CDR1 MNHEY, CDR2 SVGAGI. CDR3 protein: CASSYAGRGVYEQYF. The CDR3 DNA reads TGTGCCAGCAGTTACGCCGGCCGTGGGGTCTACGAGCAGTACTTC.

The CDR3 reads CASRGGGAKETQYF. The DNA of the CDR3 is TGTGCCAGCAGAGGCGGGGGAGCTAAGGAGACCCAGTACTTC. The V call is TRBV7-8, the J call TRBJ2-5; 7 nucleotides match TRBD2. Trimming cost V 6 bases and J 5 bases; bases outside gene matches: 9. Germline lookup yields CDR1 SGHVS and CDR2 FQNEAQ. This CDR3 is 14 amino acids long.

V gene TRBV6-2 or TRBV6-3 combines with J gene TRBJ2-7; 8 bases align to TRBD2. The V and J ends lost 6 bases and 0 bases, in that order; junction bases with no gene match: 4. The CDR3 length is 14 residues. Germline CDR1 and CDR2: MNHEY and SVGEGT. CDR3 bases: TGTGCCAGCAGCCTAGCGGGCAGCTCCTACGAGCAGTACTTC. Protein sequence: CASSLAGSSYEQYF.

The chain links TRBV27 to TRBJ2-7, with D perhaps TRBD1 (6 bases). V lost 7 bases and J lost 2, with 15 bases in between. Germline values: CDR1 MNHEY, CDR2 SMNVEV (reference sequence). This CDR3 has 14 amino acids. CDR3 protein: CASMGTTDPYEQYF. In DNA, the CDR3 is TGTGCCAGCATGGGGACAACCGATCCCTACGAGCAGTACTTC.

CDR3 DNA: TGCAGCGTCGGCGGACAGGGAGGTTATGGCTACACCTTC. Protein sequence: CSVGGQGGYGYTF. This chain joins TRBV29-1 and TRBJ1-2, with 8 bases lining up with TRBD1. This CDR3 is 13 amino acids long. Germline V gene sequence: CDR1 SQVTM, CDR2 ANQGSEA. The trim removed 6 bases at V and 5 bases at J, leaving 8 bases unmatched.

The genes are TRBV7-2 and TRBJ2-1; D unresolved. The V gene lost 1 base and the J gene lost 4 bases, with 11 bases spanning the gap. The length of the CDR3 is 15 residues. Germline V gives CDR1 SGHTA, CDR2 FQGNSA. The CDR3 nucleotides read TGTGCCAGCAGCTTAGTTCTCAACCCATACAATGAGCAGTTCTTC. This gives the protein CASSLVLNPYNEQFF.

This chain uses TRBV18 with TRBJ1-1; maybe TRBD1 (6 bases). Per germline, CDR1 KGHSH and CDR2 LQKENI. Trimming stripped 2 bases from V and 4 bases from J, with 14 bases between. The CDR3 loop spans 15 amino acids. CDR3 loop: CASSPEQGRTTEAFF. CDR3 DNA sequence: TGTGCCAGCTCACCAGAGCAGGGGAGAACCACTGAAGCTTTCTTT.

This chain links TRBV11-2 with TRBJ2-1; TRBD2 matches 7 bases. The germline CDR1 and CDR2 sequences are SGHAT and FQNNGV. CDR3 length equals 15 residues. With 5 bases clipped from V and 4 bases from J, the junction kept 8 bases outside the gene matches. In nucleotides, the CDR3 is TGTGCCAGCAGCGCCAGGACTAGGGAATACAATGAGCAGTTCTTC. Its protein product is CASSARTREYNEQFF.

The chain recombines TRBV6-1 with TRBJ1-4; possibly TRBD1 for D (5 bases). Per the germline V gene, CDR1 is MNHNS and CDR2 is SASEGT. The germline V and J ends were trimmed by 2 bases and 4 bases, with 17 bases remaining between them. This CDR3 spans 17 amino acids. The CDR3: CASSESPSRVINEKLFF. The CDR3 region has the DNA TGTGCCAGCAGTGAAAGTCCAAGCAGGGTAATTAATGAAAAACTGTTTTTT.

This chain links TRBV10-3 with TRBJ1-3, with 8 bases fitting TRBD1. V lost 5 bases, J lost 2 bases, and 5 bases stayed unmatched. The CDR3 sequence is 15 residues long. Germline values: CDR1 ENHRY, CDR2 SYGVKD. The CDR3 DNA reads as TGTGCCATCAGTACACCACAGGGGGCTGGAAACACCATATATTTT. Translating gives CAISTPQGAGNTIYF.

This chain joins TRBV7-8 and TRBJ1-5; D ambiguous. Trimming removed 4 bases at V and 0 bases at J, with 10 bases between. This CDR3 contains 15 residues. CDR1 is SGHVS and CDR2 is FQNEAQ in the germline V gene. CDR3 sequence: CASSYREGSNQPQHF. The CDR3, as DNA: TGTGCCAGCAGCTACCGTGAGGGTAGCAATCAGCCCCAGCATTTT. Looking up the rest from reference TRBV7-8 and TRBJ1-5 gives the full variable domain: GAGVSQSPRYKVAKRGQDVALRCDPISGHVSLFWYQQALGQGPEFLTYFQNEAQLDKSGLPSDRFFAERPEGSVSTLKIQRTQQEDSAVYLCASSYREGSNQPQHFGDGTRLSIL.

The chain joins TRBV4-3 to TRBJ1-4, with 7 bases matching TRBD1. V lost 3 bases to trimming and J lost 10 bases; unmatched junction nucleotides: 17. CDR3 length: 17 amino acids. Germline values: CDR1 LGHNA, CDR2 YSLEER. CDR3 region: CASSHPNPDRRVAKLFF. The CDR3 DNA sequence: TGCGCCAGCAGCCACCCCAATCCGGACAGGAGAGTTGCAAAACTGTTTTTT.

DNA for the CDR3: TGTGCCATCCGAGCGGGGGGGGAGGAGACCCAGTACTTC. Encoded protein: CAIRAGGEETQYF. V usage is TRBV27 and J usage is TRBJ2-5, with TRBD2 identical over 10 bases. The CDR3 extends over 13 amino acids. Per germline, CDR1 MNHEY and CDR2 SMNVEV (reference sequence). The V segment lost 10 bases and the J segment 5 bases; nucleotides outside the gene matches: 7.

The chain couples TRBV9 to TRBJ1-6; D gene ambiguous. The CDR3 is 15 residues long. The V gene lost 3 bases and the J gene lost 0 bases, with 7 bases spanning the gap. The germline CDR1 and CDR2 sequences are SGDLS and YYNGEE. This CDR3 reads CASSEDGSYNSPLHF. The CDR3 nucleotides read TGTGCCAGCAGCGAGGACGGCTCCTATAATTCACCCCTCCACTTT.

This sequence joins TRBV7-2 and TRBJ2-3, with TRBD2 matching over 7 bases. Trimming at V came to 2 bases and at J to 0 bases, leaving 2 bases not matched to a gene. From germline, CDR1 is SGHTA and CDR2 FQGNSA. The CDR3 loop spans 15 amino acids. CDR3 in amino acids: CASSLISGSTDTQYF. The CDR3, as DNA: TGTGCCAGCAGCTTAATTAGCGGGAGCACAGATACGCAGTATTTT.

The chain is built from TRBV10-3 and TRBJ2-1; TRBD2 matches at 11 bases. From germline, CDR1 is ENHRY and CDR2 SYGVKD. J was trimmed by 5 bases and V by 0 bases; bases with no gene match: 3. The CDR3 sequence is 16 residues long. The CDR3 nucleotides are TGTGCCATCAGTGAGTCTCCTAGCGGGGGGAACAATGAGCAGTTCTTC. As protein: CAISESPSGGNNEQFF.

The V call is TRBV5-5, the J call TRBJ2-5; no reliable D call. The V end lost 4 bases, the J end lost 3 bases, and 16 bases lay between the germline ends. Looked up from germline, CDR1 is SGHKS and CDR2 is YYEKEE (reference sequence). The CDR3 contains 15 residues. CDR3 in amino acids: CASSQTSLAKETQYF. CDR3 nucleotides: TGTGCCAGCAGCCAGACAAGTCTGGCGAAAGAGACCCAGTACTTC. The full variable domain, its missing parts supplied by reference TRBV5-5 and TRBJ2-5, is DAGVTQSPTHLIKTRGQQVTLRCSPISGHKSVSWYQQVLGQGPQFIFQYYEKEERGRGNFPDRFSARQFPNYSSELNVNALLLGDSALYLCASSQTSLAKETQYFGPGTRLLVL.

The chain has TRBV6-5 and TRBJ2-2; D perhaps matches TRBD2 (5 bases). This CDR3 spans 11 amino acids. The germline gives CDR1 MNHEY, CDR2 SVGAGI. V lost 8 bases and J lost 4, with 5 bases in between. Here the CDR3 reads CASAGTGELFF. In nucleotides, the CDR3 is TGTGCCAGCGCGGGCACCGGGGAGCTGTTTTTT.

The genes are TRBV19 and TRBJ2-1; 8 bases fit TRBD2. This CDR3 spans 13 amino acids. Germline V lookup: CDR1 LNHDA, CDR2 SQIVND (reference sequence). V shed 6 bases and J 7 bases; nucleotides not matched to a gene: 5. The CDR3 sequence is CASSGGALNEQFF. The CDR3, as DNA: TGTGCCAGTAGCGGGGGGGCCTTAAATGAGCAGTTCTTC.

This clone was seen once. The CDR3 sequence: CASSNPGQPYGYTF. CDR3 in DNA: TGTGCCAGTAGTAACCCGGGACAGCCCTATGGCTACACCTTC. V usage is TRBV19 and J usage is TRBJ1-2, with 7 bases lining up with TRBD1. The CDR3 extends over 14 amino acids. CDR1 is LNHDA, CDR2 SQIVND, per germline (reference sequence). Germline trimming cut 4 bases from V and 4 bases from J; bases unmatched to any gene: 6.

The chain recombines TRBV15 with TRBJ1-3; tentative D call: TRBD1 (6 bases). Trimming removed 0 bases from V and 4 bases from J, with 16 bases in between. From germline, CDR1 is LNHNV and CDR2 YYDKDF (reference sequence). The CDR3 consists of 17 residues. The CDR3 region has the DNA TGTGCCACCAGCAGAGATTCACAGGGAAGAGTCGGAAACACCATATATTTT. It is translated as CATSRDSQGRVGNTIYF.

This clone was picked up one time. Relative to the germline gene, one junction end is altered; a read error may explain this. The V call is TRBV11-2, the J call TRBJ1-1; D not resolved. This CDR3 has 8 residues. Germline-derived CDR1 and CDR2 are SGHAT and FQNNGV. CDR3 nucleotides: TGTGCCAGCAGCTGGCGGGACTTT. It encodes CASSWRDF.

Written as DNA, the CDR3 is TGTGCCAGCTCACCACGTAGCGGGCTTAACACCGGGGAGCTGTTTTTT. This translates into CASSPRSGLNTGELFF. The genes are TRBV18 and TRBJ2-2; 7 bases align to TRBD2. Germline values: CDR1 KGHSH, CDR2 LQKENI. V dropped 1 base and J dropped 2; count of bases not matched to a gene: 4. The CDR3 runs 16 residues.

This chain links TRBV19 with TRBJ2-2; weak D call: TRBD2 (6 bases). Trimming took off 7 bases at V and 0 bases at J, with 15 bases between the two ends. This CDR3 has 16 residues. Germline values: CDR1 LNHDA, CDR2 SQIVND (reference sequence). The CDR3 coding sequence is TGTGCCAGTAACGGAGCGGGCTTGACGAACACCGGGGAGCTGTTTTTT. It specifies CASNGAGLTNTGELFF.

This clone was picked up one time. The chain combines TRBV4-3 with TRBJ2-1, with 8 nucleotides matching TRBD2. Germline loops: CDR1 LGHNA, CDR2 YSLEER. J was trimmed by 4 bases and V by 4 bases; bases with no gene match: 12. The CDR3 loop spans 17 amino acids. The CDR3 is CASSRVASGLNYNEQFF. CDR3 bases: TGCGCCAGCAGCCGCGTTGCTAGCGGGCTAAATTACAATGAGCAGTTCTTC.

The V call is TRBV5-5, the J call TRBJ1-4; D call uncertain. CDR1 is SGHKS and CDR2 is YYEKEE in the germline V gene (reference sequence). The CDR3 is made up of 15 amino acids. Trimming removed 2 bases from V and 8 bases from J, with 16 bases in between. The CDR3 DNA is TGTGCCAGCAGCTTTTCCGCCAACAGAGGGGAAAAACTGTTTTTT. The encoded protein is CASSFSANRGEKLFF.

This clone was picked up many times. This rearrangement joins TRBV9 to TRBJ1-1; D is ambiguous. The germline CDR1 and CDR2 sequences are SGDLS and YYNGEE. This CDR3 region has 13 residues. Trimming cost V 0 bases and J 4 bases, with 7 bases left between them. The CDR3 spells CASSVVWGTEAFF. The DNA for the CDR3 is TGTGCCAGCAGCGTAGTGTGGGGCACTGAAGCTTTCTTT. Full variable domain (outside the CDR3, taken from reference TRBV9 and TRBJ1-1): DSGVTQTPKHLITATGQRVTLRCSPRSGDLSVYWYQQSLDQGLQFLIQYYNGEERAKGNILERFSAQQFPDLHSELNLSSLELGDSALYFCASSVVWGTEAFFGQGTRLTVV.